This T cell receptor beta chain stems from a study of T cell clones after liver transplantation. CDR1 is MNHEY and CDR2 is SVGAGI in the germline V gene. V shed 0 bases, J shed 10 bases, and the junction held 1 base outside the gene matches. This CDR3 has 12 residues. Clones were sequenced by immunoSEQ multiplex PCR, and TCRdb holds only the in-frame ones, with some missing. The sample comprises roughly 100,000 clones, about 80% of which are singletons, and approximately 3% rests with the top ten. This clone has a single count. The receptor comes from a human patient who received a liver transplant. Some T cells may arise from the graft donor. The V gene is TRBV6-5, the J gene TRBJ1-1, with 8 bases matching TRBD1. This sample comprised CD4+ T cells from blood, obtained approximately 43 months after liver transplant. The CDR3 is CASSYSTGGAFF. The CDR3 region has the DNA TGTGCCAGCAGTTACTCAACAGGGGGAGCTTTCTTT.